The 19 T cell receptor beta chains presented below share a single source sample, sequenced in a study of Ad26.COV2.S vaccination and SARS-CoV-2 variants. Only in-frame clones appear in the TCRdb table, and some are missing; sequencing was by immunoSEQ multiplex PCR. The data show roughly 380,000 clones, with roughly 84% seen just once and roughly 3.1% held by the top ten. Specified treatment: some 19 received Ad26.COV2.S at low or high dose, single or two shots; about 5 received placebo; per-sample allocation not given. All samples were drawn on day 63, counting from the first vaccine or placebo injection. This sample comprised peripheral blood, obtained in a trial of Ad26.COV2.S vaccine versus placebo. The source is a person aged 18-65 years who received the Ad26.COV2.S COVID-19 vaccine or a placebo.

V is TRBV19 and J is TRBJ1-1; possible D gene TRBD1, 5 bases. CDR3 length equals 13 residues. Trimming took 5 bases from V and 3 from J, leaving 10 bases between them. CDR1 and CDR2 from the germline V gene are LNHDA and SQIVND (reference sequence). DNA for the CDR3: TGTGCCAGTAGTTGGGACGGCTACACTGAAGCTTTCTTT. Protein product: CASSWDGYTEAFF. Full variable domain (remainder filled in from reference TRBV19 and TRBJ1-1): DGGITQSPKYLFRKEGQNVTLSCEQNLNHDAMYWYRQDPGQGLRLIYYSQIVNDFQKGDIAEGYSVSREKKESFPLTVTSAQKNPTAFYLCASSWDGYTEAFFGQGTRLTVV.

V and J are TRBV5-5 and TRBJ1-1; 8 bases are shared with TRBD1. The V and J ends lost 4 bases and 3 bases, in that order; junction bases with no gene match: 8. CDR3 size: 15 residues. Germline loops: CDR1 SGHKS, CDR2 YYEKEE (reference sequence). The CDR3 nucleotides read TGTGCCAGCAGCCTGATCAGGGGGCCGGACACTGAAGCTTTCTTT. Translation gives CASSLIRGPDTEAFF.

J is TRBJ1-4 and V is TRBV19, with TRBD1 identical over 7 bases. The CDR3 has 15 residues. The V and J ends lost 4 bases and 2 bases, in that order; junction bases with no gene match: 4. CDR1 is LNHDA and CDR2 is SQIVND in the germline V gene (reference sequence). The DNA of the CDR3 is TGTGCCAGTAGTACACCGGGACAGACTAATGAAAAACTGTTTTTT. Its translation: CASSTPGQTNEKLFF.

The chain employs TRBV5-6 and TRBJ2-7; the D gene is possibly TRBD1 (5 bases). Trimming shortened V by 3 bases and J by 1 base, and 17 bases separated the two germline ends. The CDR3 sequence is 16 residues long. From germline, CDR1 is SGHDT and CDR2 YYEEEE. The CDR3 DNA sequence: TGTGCCAGCAGCTACCTACCGGACATAAGTTCCTACGAGCAGTACTTC. Its protein product is CASSYLPDISSYEQYF.

This chain's CDR3 is CASSVEAGRETQYF. CDR3 nucleotide sequence: TGTGCCAGCAGCGTAGAAGCAGGGAGAGAGACCCAGTACTTC. The chain couples TRBV9 to TRBJ2-5, with D perhaps given as TRBD1 or TRBD2 (5 bases each). CDR1 is SGDLS and CDR2 is YYNGEE in the germline V gene. This CDR3 comprises 14 residues. V was pared by 0 bases and J by 4 bases, with 10 bases between.

The chain uses TRBV3-1 (or the pseudogene TRBV3-2) and TRBJ1-3; D remains ambiguous. This CDR3 region has 15 residues. CDR1 is LGHDT, CDR2 YNNKEL, per germline (reference sequence). V was trimmed by 4 bases and J by 0 bases, leaving 10 bases between them. CDR3 bases: TGTGCCAGCAGCCCAAACCGAGACTCTGGAAACACCATATATTTT. Translated: CASSPNRDSGNTIYF.

The chain combines TRBV6-5 with TRBJ2-5; TRBD2 aligns across 9 bases. Losses at the gene ends were 5 bases for V and 3 bases for J; bases not matched to a gene: 7. CDR3 length: 15 residues. The V gene's germline CDR1 is MNHEY and CDR2 SVGAGI. CDR3 DNA: TGTGCCAGCAGTCAACATCCTAGCGGGGAAGAGACCCAGTACTTC. It specifies CASSQHPSGEETQYF.

CDR3 DNA sequence: TGTGCCAGCAGCCAAGAGCGGGCCGGGAACACTGAAGCTTTCTTT. Translated, it gives CASSQERAGNTEAFF. The rearrangement joins TRBV4-2 to TRBJ1-1; D remains unclear. Deletions cut 0 bases from V and 1 base from J, with 9 bases between. Per germline, CDR1 LGHNA and CDR2 YNFKEQ. The CDR3 has 15 residues.

CDR3 residues: CAWSVPVSGGDTQYF. CDR3 DNA: TGTGCCTGGAGTGTACCGGTTAGCGGGGGGGATACGCAGTATTTT. The genes are TRBV30 and TRBJ2-3, with 10 bases lining up with TRBD2. Trimming took 0 bases from V and 6 from J; bases not matched to a gene: 6. CDR1 GTSNPN and CDR2 SVGIG come from the germline V gene (reference sequence). This CDR3 spans 15 amino acids.

V usage is TRBV5-1 and J usage is TRBJ1-2, with a tentative D call TRBD1 (5 bases). The V gene's germline CDR1 is SGHRS and CDR2 YFSETQ. This CDR3 spans 14 amino acids. With 3 bases removed from V and 7 bases from J, the gap between germline ends came to 16 bases. CDR3 residues: CASSSDTLRSGYTF. The CDR3 coding sequence is TGCGCCAGCAGCTCGGACACCCTACGTAGTGGCTACACCTTC. Variable domain in full (rest from reference TRBV5-1 and TRBJ1-2): KAGVTQTPRYLIKTRGQQVTLSCSPISGHRSVSWYQQTPGQGLQFLFEYFSETQRNKGNFPGRFSGRQFSNSRSEMNVSTLELGDSALYLCASSSDTLRSGYTFGSGTRLTVV.

The genes are TRBV9 and TRBJ1-4; D gene ambiguous. There are 14 residues in the CDR3. Trimming removed 2 bases at V and 7 bases at J, with 12 bases between. From germline, CDR1 is SGDLS and CDR2 YYNGEE. Here the CDR3 DNA reads TGTGCCAGCAGCGTCGGCGTAAAAATTGAAAAACTGTTTTTT. Protein product: CASSVGVKIEKLFF.

V and J are TRBV18 and TRBJ2-7, with 9 bases lining up with TRBD1. The germline CDR1 and CDR2 sequences are KGHSH and LQKENI. Trimming at V came to 5 bases and at J to 2 bases, leaving 10 bases not matched to a gene. The CDR3 runs 16 residues. The chain's CDR3 is CASSSTRRDRAYEQYF. CDR3 DNA: TGTGCCAGCTCATCGACTCGCCGGGACAGGGCCTACGAGCAGTACTTC.

The rearrangement links TRBV30 to TRBJ1-4; maybe TRBD1 (6 bases). Between the trimmed V and J ends, which lost 1 base and 5 bases, there was a span of 8 bases. Germline CDR1 is GTSNPN and CDR2 is SVGIG (reference sequence). The CDR3 sequence is 13 residues long. CDR3 DNA: TGTGCCTGGAGTGGGACAGAGAATGAAAAACTGTTTTTT. It specifies CAWSGTENEKLFF. Full variable domain (remainder filled in from reference TRBV30 and TRBJ1-4): SQTIHQWPATLVQPVGSPLSLECTVEGTSNPNLYWYRQAAGRGLQLLFYSVGIGQISSEVPQNLSASRPQDRQFILSSKKLLLSDSGFYLCAWSGTENEKLFFGSGTQLSVL.

The chain couples TRBV6-5 to TRBJ1-5, with D perhaps matching TRBD1 (5 bases). The CDR3 is made up of 13 amino acids. Trimming took off 2 bases at V and 6 bases at J, with 8 bases between the two ends. CDR1 is MNHEY and CDR2 is SVGAGI in the germline V gene. In DNA, the CDR3 is TGTGCCAGCAGTTACGGGACGGGTCAGCCCCAGCATTTT. This sequence encodes CASSYGTGQPQHF.

As to this clone: Other DNA sequences in the same sample also yield this CDR3. DNA of the CDR3: TGTGCCAGCAGCCTTTCTGGGGAGCTGTTTTTT. As protein: CASSLSGELFF. This chain links TRBV12-3 or TRBV12-4 with TRBJ2-2; D is ambiguous. This CDR3 contains 11 residues. The V and J ends lost 6 bases and 8 bases respectively, with 7 bases between them.

The CDR3 loop reads CASSLFGGGAAIGELFF. CDR3 bases: TGTGCCAGCAGCTTGTTCGGCGGGGGGGCCGCAATCGGGGAGCTGTTTTTT. This rearrangement joins TRBV5-4 to TRBJ2-2; 9 positions match TRBD2. The CDR3 has 17 residues. Trimming took 1 base from V and 7 from J; bases not matched to a gene: 11. Germline V gene lookup returns CDR1 SGHNT and CDR2 YYREEE (reference sequence).

The chain has TRBV2 and TRBJ1-2; D not resolved. The V and J ends lost 1 base and 8 bases respectively, with 14 bases between them. CDR1 and CDR2 (germline): SNHLY, FYNNEI. This CDR3 region has 14 residues. CDR3 in DNA: TGTGCCAGCAGTGAAGAATTGTGGGTAGGAGGCTACACCTTC. Protein: CASSEELWVGGYTF. Combining the CDR3 with reference TRBV2 and TRBJ1-2 gives the whole variable domain EPEVTQTPSHQVTQMGQEVILRCVPISNHLYFYWYRQILGQKVEFLVSFYNNEISEKSEIFDDQFSVERPDGSNFTLKIRSTKLEDSAMYFCASSEELWVGGYTFGSGTRLTVV.

As to this clone: The junction departs from the called germline gene at one end, perhaps through a read error. This chain joins TRBV12-3 or TRBV12-4 and TRBJ1-3, with D possibly TRBD1 on 5 matching bases. This CDR3 spans 11 amino acids. The CDR3 is CASSSEGLGIF. The CDR3 DNA is TGTGCCAGCAGTTCCGAGGGGTTAGGTATTTTT.

The rearrangement uses TRBV18 and TRBJ1-2; 11 positions match TRBD1. Trimming removed 3 bases from V and 7 bases from J; junction bases left unmatched: 22. The CDR3 loop spans 20 amino acids. Germline values: CDR1 KGHSH, CDR2 LQKENI. The CDR3 DNA sequence: TGTGCCAGCTCACCTGACCTCGGGACAGGGGGTTCGGGGCTCTTTTTTGGCTACACCTTC. Amino acid sequence: CASSPDLGTGGSGLFFGYTF.